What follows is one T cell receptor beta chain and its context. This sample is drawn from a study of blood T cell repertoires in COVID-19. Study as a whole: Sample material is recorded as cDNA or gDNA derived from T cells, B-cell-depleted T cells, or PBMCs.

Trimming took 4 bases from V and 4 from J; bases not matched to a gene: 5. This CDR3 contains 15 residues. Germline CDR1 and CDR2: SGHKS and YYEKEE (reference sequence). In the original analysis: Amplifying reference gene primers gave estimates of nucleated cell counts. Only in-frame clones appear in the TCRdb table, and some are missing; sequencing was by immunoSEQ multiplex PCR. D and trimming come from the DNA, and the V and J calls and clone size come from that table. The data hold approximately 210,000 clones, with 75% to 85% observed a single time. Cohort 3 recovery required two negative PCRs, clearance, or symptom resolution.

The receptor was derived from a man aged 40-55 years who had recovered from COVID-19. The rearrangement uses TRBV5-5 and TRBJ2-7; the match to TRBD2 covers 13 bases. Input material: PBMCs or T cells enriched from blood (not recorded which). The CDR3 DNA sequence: TGTGCCAGCAGCGGACTAGCGGGAGTCGTTTACGAGCAGTACTTC. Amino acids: CASSGLAGVVYEQYF.